Each of the 18 T cell receptor beta chains below was sequenced from the same sample in a study of long-term antiretroviral therapy in people with HIV. Investigators performed immunoSEQ version v3.0 at survey level. The table came from immunoSEQ multiplex PCR; TCRdb's copy has only in-frame clones and leaves some out. The sample holds nearly 50,000 clones, 80% to 90% seen once. Sequencing used unsorted PBMCs, obtained 0.8 years after starting antiretroviral therapy. The receptors originated from a woman younger than 30 with HIV.

The V gene is TRBV7-9, the J gene TRBJ2-2; 7 nucleotides line up with TRBD1. The V gene's germline CDR1 is SEHNR and CDR2 FQNEAQ (reference sequence). After removal of 6 bases from V and 4 bases from J, the junction contained 11 bases not matched to a gene. The CDR3 contains 16 residues. This CDR3 is CASRSRGTAATGELFF. As DNA, the CDR3 is TGTGCCAGCAGATCCAGGGGGACCGCGGCCACCGGGGAGCTGTTTTTT.

CDR3 residues: CASSSGALTYNEQFF. The CDR3 DNA follows: TGTGCCAGCAGTAGCGGTGCCTTAACCTACAATGAGCAGTTCTTC. The chain carries TRBV6-5 and TRBJ2-1, with D perhaps TRBD2 (5 bases). The CDR3 runs to 15 residues. Trimming removed 5 bases from V and 2 bases from J, with 13 bases in between. Germline lookup yields CDR1 MNHEY and CDR2 SVGAGI.

The J gene is TRBJ1-5, the V gene TRBV28, with unresolved D. CDR1 is MDHEN, CDR2 SYDVKM, per germline. V gave up 4 bases and J gave up 5 bases, with 15 bases separating them. The CDR3 consists of 15 residues. CDR3 DNA: TGTGCCAGCAGTTCACTATCCGGCGGGGATCAGCCCCAGCATTTT. This translates into CASSSLSGGDQPQHF. Together with reference TRBV28 and TRBJ1-5, the CDR3 gives the full variable domain: DVKVTQSSRYLVKRTGEKVFLECVQDMDHENMFWYRQDPGLGLRLIYFSYDVKMKEKGDIPEGYSVSREKKERFSLILESASTNQTSMYLCASSSLSGGDQPQHFGDGTRLSIL.

V usage is TRBV7-2 and J usage is TRBJ1-4; weak D call: TRBD1 (6 bases). This CDR3 is 15 amino acids long. Germline CDR1 is SGHTA and CDR2 is FQGNSA. V lost 5 bases and J 4 bases, leaving 14 bases between the germline ends. CDR3 bases: TGTGCCAGCAGCACGATGGGGGGCAGTAATGAAAAACTGTTTTTT. It codes for CASSTMGGSNEKLFF.

This chain joins TRBV14 and TRBJ2-7; perhaps TRBD1 as D (7 bases). This CDR3 is 14 amino acids long. Per germline, CDR1 SGHDN and CDR2 FVKESK. The V end was cut by 5 bases, the J end by 0 bases, with 11 bases between. CDR3 in amino acids: CASSSGGSSYEQYF. For the CDR3, the DNA is TGTGCCAGCAGCTCAGGGGGGAGCTCCTACGAGCAGTACTTC.

The V and J genes are TRBV9 and TRBJ2-7; 11 nucleotides line up with TRBD2. The junction had 5 bases not matched to a gene; V was cut back by 6 bases and J by 3 bases. Germline V gives CDR1 SGDLS, CDR2 YYNGEE. The CDR3 covers 14 residues. Here the CDR3 DNA reads TGTGCCAGCAACACCGGGACTAGCGGCTACGAGCAGTACTTC. Protein product: CASNTGTSGYEQYF.

V is TRBV28 and J is TRBJ1-3; no clear D gene. V was cut by 4 bases and J by 0 bases, with 4 bases left in between. Per germline, CDR1 MDHEN and CDR2 SYDVKM. This CDR3 comprises 13 residues. The CDR3 protein is CASSSTSGNTIYF. The CDR3 DNA reads as TGTGCCAGCAGTTCAACCTCTGGAAACACCATATATTTT.

The rearrangement links TRBV10-3 to TRBJ2-1, with 14 bases that match TRBD2. The CDR3 sequence is 13 residues long. V lost 11 bases, J lost 6 bases, and 3 bases stayed unmatched. Germline V gene lookup returns CDR1 ENHRY and CDR2 SYGVKD. The CDR3 loop reads CALGTSGSNEQFF. CDR3 DNA: TGTGCCCTTGGGACTAGCGGGAGCAATGAGCAGTTCTTC.

The rearrangement uses TRBV27 and TRBJ2-3; D is undetermined. The CDR3 totals 13 residues. Trimming left V 3 bases short and J 4 bases short, with 8 bases between. The germline gives CDR1 MNHEY, CDR2 SMNVEV (reference sequence). This CDR3 reads CASSFHQSDTQYF. The CDR3 DNA follows: TGTGCCAGCAGTTTTCATCAGTCAGATACGCAGTATTTT.

The chain employs TRBV12-5 and TRBJ2-1; either TRBD1 or TRBD2 may supply D (5 bases each). The CDR3 runs to 14 residues. Germline lookup yields CDR1 LGHNT and CDR2 FRNRAP. V was cut by 4 bases and J by 0 bases, with 7 bases left in between. CDR3 nucleotide sequence: TGTGCTAGTGGTTCCGGGACCTCCTACAATGAGCAGTTCTTC. It specifies CASGSGTSYNEQFF.

Worth noting for this clone: Other DNA sequences from this sample encode an identical CDR3 as well. CDR3 bases: TGTGCCAGCAGTGAATTTCCGGGAGGGAGCACAGATACGCAGTATTTT. Translated, it gives CASSEFPGGSTDTQYF. This chain connects TRBV6-1 to TRBJ2-3; 8 nucleotides line up with TRBD2. There are 16 residues in the CDR3. From germline, CDR1 is MNHNS and CDR2 SASEGT. Unmatched junction bases numbered 4, after V lost 2 bases and J lost 0 bases.

This chain joins TRBV27 and TRBJ2-5; 9 positions match TRBD2. Germline values: CDR1 MNHEY, CDR2 SMNVEV (reference sequence). This CDR3 is built from 16 residues. J gave up 4 bases and V 2 bases, and 8 bases lay outside the gene matches. The CDR3 spells CASSLEPSGMRETQYF. In DNA, the CDR3 is TGTGCCAGCAGTTTAGAACCTAGCGGGATGAGAGAGACCCAGTACTTC.

This clone was seen more than once but under ten times. The chain couples TRBV7-2 to TRBJ2-7; D remains ambiguous. Germline V gives CDR1 SGHTA, CDR2 FQGNSA. V lost 0 bases and J lost 4, with 10 bases in between. This CDR3 has 14 residues. CDR3 DNA sequence: TGTGCCAGCAGCTTAGCTACGGCCGTGTACGAGCAGTACTTC. The encoded protein is CASSLATAVYEQYF.

The CDR3 is CASSHTLAGGLYNEQFF. In nucleotides, the CDR3 is TGTGCCAGCAGCCACACCCTAGCGGGAGGTCTTTACAATGAGCAGTTCTTC. V usage is TRBV7-6 and J usage is TRBJ2-1; 11 positions agree with TRBD2. The V segment lost 5 bases and the J segment 4 bases; nucleotides outside the gene matches: 10. This CDR3 comprises 17 residues. Germline-derived CDR1 and CDR2 are SGHVS and FNYEAQ.

The CDR3 DNA sequence: TGTGCCAGCAGTGTAATCTCGCAAAACCCCTACGAGCAGTACTTC. It specifies CASSVISQNPYEQYF. The chain has TRBV6-1 and TRBJ2-7, with unresolved D. The CDR3 loop spans 15 amino acids. Between the trimmed V and J ends, which lost 4 bases and 2 bases, there was a span of 15 bases. Looked up from germline, CDR1 is MNHNS and CDR2 is SASEGT.

The gene calls are TRBV6-5 and TRBJ1-1; no clear D. With 7 bases removed from V and 11 bases from J, the gap between germline ends came to 20 bases. This CDR3 has 13 residues. Germline-derived CDR1 and CDR2 are MNHEY and SVGAGI. The CDR3 loop is CASTGFPLIGAFF. The CDR3 DNA is TGTGCCAGCACCGGATTTCCTTTAATAGGGGCTTTCTTT.

This chain connects TRBV11-2 to TRBJ2-2; D possibly uses TRBD1 or TRBD2 (5 bases each). The V gene lost 1 base and the J gene lost 7 bases, with 16 bases spanning the gap. The CDR3 covers 16 residues. Germline V CDR1 and CDR2: SGHAT, FQNNGV. CDR3 DNA: TGTGCCAGCAGCTTAGTATCCGGGACCCTTCTCGGGGAGCTGTTTTTT. It translates to CASSLVSGTLLGELFF.

A single count supports this clone. The chain couples TRBV28 to TRBJ1-1; no reliable D call. The CDR3 length is 13 residues. Trimming removed 5 bases at V and 3 bases at J, with 10 bases between. In germline, CDR1 is MDHEN, CDR2 SYDVKM. The CDR3 spells CASSLGWDTEAFF. In DNA, the CDR3 is TGTGCCAGCAGTCTGGGGTGGGACACTGAAGCTTTCTTT.